One sample yielded the 15 T cell receptor gamma chains listed below, sequenced in a study of human gamma delta and Vdelta1 T cells. TCRdb reprocessed the PCR reads through CATT. The top ten clones hold around 54% of a sample with 500 to 700 gamma-chain clones, approximately 15% of them seen once. Sequencing input: Vdelta1 gamma-delta T cells from blood. The source is a human donor in good health.

By its share, this clone is hyperexpanded. This chain joins TRGV10 and TRGJP1. TRGV10 is treated as an ORF (open reading frame) with a function not yet certain. This CDR3 is 17 amino acids long. V lost 8 bases to trimming and J lost 5 bases; unmatched junction nucleotides: 18. The CDR3, as DNA: TGTGCTGCGTGGGATTTAGATCGAAGTGGGACTGGTTGGTTCAAGATATTT. Encoded protein: CAAWDLDRSGTGWFKIF.

The chain employs TRGV2 and TRGJ1 or TRGJ2. The CDR3 spans 15 residues. Per the germline V gene, CDR1 is EGSNGY and CDR2 is YDSYNSKV. Trimming took 0 bases from V and 5 from J; bases not matched to a gene: 10. The CDR3 DNA is TGTGCCACCTGGGACGGGCAGGATAGGGATTATAAGAAACTCTTT. The encoded protein is CATWDGQDRDYKKLF.

This clone is deemed large. The chain carries TRGV9 and TRGJ1 or TRGJ2. CDR3 length: 13 amino acids. Germline V gene sequence: CDR1 GITISATS, CDR2 ISYDGTV (reference sequence). Trimming cost V 2 bases and J 2 bases; bases outside gene matches: 3. CDR3 residues: CALWEAYYYKKLF. CDR3 DNA sequence: TGTGCCTTGTGGGAGGCTTATTATTATAAGAAACTCTTT.

The chain recombines TRGV2 with TRGJ1 or TRGJ2. The junction had 8 bases not matched to a gene; V was cut back by 5 bases and J by 7 bases. Germline V gene sequence: CDR1 EGSNGY, CDR2 YDSYNSKV. This CDR3 spans 12 amino acids. CDR3 protein: CATWALGYKKLF. DNA of the CDR3: TGTGCCACCTGGGCCCTGGGATATAAGAAACTCTTT.

J is TRGJP1 and V is TRGV10. TRGV10 is marked as an open reading frame, function uncertain. V was clipped by 8 bases and J by 6 bases; unmatched bases: 7. The CDR3 is 13 amino acids. CDR3 in amino acids: CAAWDGAGWFKIF. CDR3 nucleotides: TGTGCTGCGTGGGATGGGGCTGGTTGGTTCAAGATATTT.

By share, this clone counts as large (0.1 to 1%). This sequence joins TRGV10 and TRGJP1. TRGV10 belongs to the ORF category, with a function that is uncertain. After removal of 8 bases from V and 11 bases from J, the junction contained 9 bases not matched to a gene. The CDR3 has 12 amino acids. CDR3 DNA sequence: TGTGCTGCGTGGGATTACGAATGGTTCAAGATATTT. Encoded protein: CAAWDYEWFKIF.

This chain connects TRGV2 to TRGJP1. The V and J ends lost 0 bases and 1 base, in that order; junction bases with no gene match: 2. The CDR3 is 15 residues long. Germline V lookup: CDR1 EGSNGY, CDR2 YDSYNSKV. The CDR3 DNA is TGTGCCACCTGGGACGGGATTACCACTGGTTGGTTCAAGATATTT. This sequence encodes CATWDGITTGWFKIF.

This clone is labeled as large. The chain combines TRGV4 with TRGJ1 or TRGJ2. CDR3 size: 14 residues. Germline V gives CDR1 EGSTGY, CDR2 YDSYTSSV. Unmatched junction bases numbered 8, after V lost 4 bases and J lost 2 bases. The CDR3, as DNA: TGTGCCACCTGGGACGGCTTCTATTATTATAAGAAACTCTTT. This translates into CATWDGFYYYKKLF.

This chain uses TRGV8 with TRGJ1 or TRGJ2. The CDR3 runs 14 residues. After removal of 3 bases from V and 3 bases from J, the junction contained 8 bases not matched to a gene. CDR1 is VENAVY, CDR2 YDSYNSRV, per germline. The CDR3 coding sequence is TGTGCCACCTGGGATTTAGGCCCTTATTATAAGAAACTCTTT. This translates into CATWDLGPYYKKLF.

This clone was seen a handful of times. The chain carries TRGV3 and TRGJ1 or TRGJ2. This CDR3 is built from 15 residues. The J segment lost 6 bases and the V segment lost 0 bases, leaving 11 bases of the junction unmatched. CDR1 and CDR2 (germline): VTNTFY, YDVSTARD (reference sequence). The chain's CDR3 is CATWDRSSESYKKLF. The CDR3 DNA follows: TGTGCCACCTGGGACAGGTCATCGGAGAGTTATAAGAAACTCTTT.

This clone is judged large (0.1 to 1%). The rearrangement uses TRGV4 and TRGJ1 or TRGJ2. This CDR3 spans 14 amino acids. The germline V gene has CDR1 EGSTGY and CDR2 YDSYTSSV. J was trimmed by 3 bases and V by 4 bases; bases with no gene match: 9. In nucleotides, the CDR3 is TGTGCCACCTGGGACGGGCGTGGTTATTATAAGAAACTCTTT. Translating it yields CATWDGRGYYKKLF.

The gene calls are TRGV2 and TRGJP2. This CDR3 has 14 residues. The germline gives CDR1 EGSNGY, CDR2 YDSYNSKV. The V gene end was trimmed by 0 bases and the J gene end by 4 bases; junction bases not matched to a gene: 2. CDR3 sequence: CATWDGPSDWIKTF. CDR3 in DNA: TGTGCCACCTGGGACGGGCCTAGTGATTGGATCAAGACGTTT.

Relative to its sample, this clone is medium-sized. The sample contains more than one DNA sequence encoding this CDR3. This rearrangement joins TRGV9 to TRGJ1 or TRGJ2. This CDR3 has 14 amino acids. The germline gives CDR1 GITISATS, CDR2 ISYDGTV (reference sequence). V lost 1 base to trimming and J lost 1 base; unmatched junction nucleotides: 4. Here the CDR3 reads CALWEVPNYYKKLF. The CDR3 DNA is TGTGCCTTGTGGGAGGTTCCTAATTATTATAAGAAACTCTTT.

The chain combines TRGV9 with TRGJP. V shed 0 bases and J 6 bases; nucleotides not matched to a gene: 2. The CDR3 length is 16 residues. Germline V gene sequence: CDR1 GITISATS, CDR2 ISYDGTV (reference sequence). CDR3 DNA sequence: TGTGCCTTGTGGGAGGTGCTAGAGTTGGGCAAAAAAATCAAGGTATTT. This sequence encodes CALWEVLELGKKIKVF.

This clone was seen a few times. This sequence joins TRGV10 and TRGJP1. Being an ORF, TRGV10 has a function that is uncertain. With 8 bases clipped from V and 3 bases from J, the junction kept 22 bases outside the gene matches. This CDR3 has 19 amino acids. The CDR3 DNA reads as TGTGCTGCGTGGGATTATTTCGTGTATATATATCCCACTGGTTGGTTCAAGATATTT. This encodes CAAWDYFVYIYPTGWFKIF.